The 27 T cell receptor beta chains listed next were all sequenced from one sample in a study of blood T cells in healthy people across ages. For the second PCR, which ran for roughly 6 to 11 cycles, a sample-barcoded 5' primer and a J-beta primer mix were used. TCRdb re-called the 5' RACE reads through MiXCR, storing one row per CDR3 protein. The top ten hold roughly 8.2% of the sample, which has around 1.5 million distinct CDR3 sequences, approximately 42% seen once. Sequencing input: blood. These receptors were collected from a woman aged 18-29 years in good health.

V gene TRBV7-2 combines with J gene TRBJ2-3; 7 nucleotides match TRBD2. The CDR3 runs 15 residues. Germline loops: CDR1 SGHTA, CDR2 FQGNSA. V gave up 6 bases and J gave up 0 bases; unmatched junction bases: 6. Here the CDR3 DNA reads TGTGCCAGCAGTCAAGCGGGGCCGAGCACAGATACGCAGTATTTT. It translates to CASSQAGPSTDTQYF.

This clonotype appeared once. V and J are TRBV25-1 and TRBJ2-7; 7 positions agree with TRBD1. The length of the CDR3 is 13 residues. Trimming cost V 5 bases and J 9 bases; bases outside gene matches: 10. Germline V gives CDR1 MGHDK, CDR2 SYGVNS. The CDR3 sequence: CASSRPGTERQYF. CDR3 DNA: TGTGCCAGCAGTAGGCCAGGGACAGAGCGGCAGTACTTC.

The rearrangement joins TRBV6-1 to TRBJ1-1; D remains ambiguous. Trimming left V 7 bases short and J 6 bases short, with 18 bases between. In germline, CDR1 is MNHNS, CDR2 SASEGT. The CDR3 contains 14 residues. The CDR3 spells CASTTLMIPPEAFF. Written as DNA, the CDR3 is TGTGCCAGCACGACCCTTATGATACCCCCTGAAGCTTTCTTT.

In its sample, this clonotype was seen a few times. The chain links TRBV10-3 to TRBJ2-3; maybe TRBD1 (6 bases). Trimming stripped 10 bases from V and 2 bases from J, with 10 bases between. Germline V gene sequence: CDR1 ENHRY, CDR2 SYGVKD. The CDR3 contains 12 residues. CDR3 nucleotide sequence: TGTGCCAGCAGACAGGACACAGATACGCAGTATTTT. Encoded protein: CASRQDTDTQYF.

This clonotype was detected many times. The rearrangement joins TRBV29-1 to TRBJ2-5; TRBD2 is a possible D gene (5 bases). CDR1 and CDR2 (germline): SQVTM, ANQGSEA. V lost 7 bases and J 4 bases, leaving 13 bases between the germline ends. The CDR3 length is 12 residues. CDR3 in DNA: TGCAGCGCCGGGCCCAGCGGAGAGACCCAGTACTTC. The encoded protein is CSAGPSGETQYF.

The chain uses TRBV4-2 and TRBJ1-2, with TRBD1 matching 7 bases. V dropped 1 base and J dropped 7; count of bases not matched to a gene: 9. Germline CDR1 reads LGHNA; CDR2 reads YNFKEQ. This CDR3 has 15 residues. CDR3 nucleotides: TGTGCCAGCAGCCAAGCCCTCAGGGGGTCTGGTGGCTACACCTTC. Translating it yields CASSQALRGSGGYTF.

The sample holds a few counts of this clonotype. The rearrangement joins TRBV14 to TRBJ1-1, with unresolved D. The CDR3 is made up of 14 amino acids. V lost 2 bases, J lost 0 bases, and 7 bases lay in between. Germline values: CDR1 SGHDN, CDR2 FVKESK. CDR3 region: CASSQSTLNTEAFF. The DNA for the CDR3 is TGTGCCAGCAGCCAATCCACACTGAACACTGAAGCTTTCTTT.

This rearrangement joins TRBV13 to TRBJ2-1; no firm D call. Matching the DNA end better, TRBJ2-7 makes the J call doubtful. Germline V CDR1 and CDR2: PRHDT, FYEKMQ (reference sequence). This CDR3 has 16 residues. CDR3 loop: CASSFLFGNSYNEQYF. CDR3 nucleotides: TGTGCCAGCAGCTTCCTATTTGGGAACTCCTACAATGAGCAGTACTTC.

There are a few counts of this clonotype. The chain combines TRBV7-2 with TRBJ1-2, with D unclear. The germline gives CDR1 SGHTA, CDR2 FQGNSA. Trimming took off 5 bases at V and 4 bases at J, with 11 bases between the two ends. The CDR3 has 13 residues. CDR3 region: CASSLQVPYGYTF. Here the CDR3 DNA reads TGTGCCAGCAGCCTACAAGTTCCCTATGGCTACACCTTC.

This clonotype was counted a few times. The chain's CDR3 is CASSQEGGTRYGEQFF. The CDR3 DNA sequence: TGCGCCAGCAGCCAAGAAGGAGGGACTCGATATGGTGAGCAGTTCTTC. The V call is TRBV4-1, the J call TRBJ2-1; D may be TRBD2 (6 bases). CDR3 length: 16 residues. Germline lookup yields CDR1 MGHRA and CDR2 YSYEKL. Trimming cost V 0 bases and J 9 bases, with 18 bases left between them.

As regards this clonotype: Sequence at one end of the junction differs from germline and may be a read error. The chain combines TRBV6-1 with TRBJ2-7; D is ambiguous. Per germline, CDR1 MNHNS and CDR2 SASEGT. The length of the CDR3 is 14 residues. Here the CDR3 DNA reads TGTGCCAGCAGTGACAAGTCCTTCTCCTACGAGCGGTACTTC. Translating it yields CASSDKSFSYERYF.

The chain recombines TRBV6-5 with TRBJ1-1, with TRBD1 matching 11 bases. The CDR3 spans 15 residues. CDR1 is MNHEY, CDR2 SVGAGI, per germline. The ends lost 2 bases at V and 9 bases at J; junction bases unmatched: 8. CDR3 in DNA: TGTGCCAGCAGTTACACTCCGGGACAGGGGGTGCAAGCTTTCTTT. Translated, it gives CASSYTPGQGVQAFF.

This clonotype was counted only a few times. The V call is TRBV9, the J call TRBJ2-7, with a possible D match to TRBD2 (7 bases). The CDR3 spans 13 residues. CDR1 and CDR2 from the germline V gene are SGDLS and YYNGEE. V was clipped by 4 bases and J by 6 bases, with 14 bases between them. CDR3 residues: CASSSGEGIEQYF. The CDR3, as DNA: TGTGCCAGCAGCTCAGGGGAGGGCATCGAGCAGTACTTC.

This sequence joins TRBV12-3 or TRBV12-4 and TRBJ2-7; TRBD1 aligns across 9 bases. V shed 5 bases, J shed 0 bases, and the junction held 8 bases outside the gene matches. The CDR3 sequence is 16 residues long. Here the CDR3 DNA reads TGTGCCAGCAGTCCCGGACAGGGGATCTTCTCCTACGAGCAGTACTTC. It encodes CASSPGQGIFSYEQYF.

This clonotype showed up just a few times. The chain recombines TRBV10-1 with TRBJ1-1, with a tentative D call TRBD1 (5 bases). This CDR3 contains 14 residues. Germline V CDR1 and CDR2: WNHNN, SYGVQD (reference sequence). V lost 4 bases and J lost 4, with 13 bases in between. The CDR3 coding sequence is TGCGCCAGCAGTGGACACAGCGGGGGCACTGAAGCTTTCTTT. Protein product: CASSGHSGGTEAFF.

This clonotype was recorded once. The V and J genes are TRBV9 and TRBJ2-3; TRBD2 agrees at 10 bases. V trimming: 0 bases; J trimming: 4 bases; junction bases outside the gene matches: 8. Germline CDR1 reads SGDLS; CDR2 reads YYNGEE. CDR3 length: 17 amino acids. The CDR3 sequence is CASSVAASGGASDTQYF. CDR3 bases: TGTGCCAGCAGCGTAGCAGCTAGCGGGGGTGCCTCAGATACGCAGTATTTT.

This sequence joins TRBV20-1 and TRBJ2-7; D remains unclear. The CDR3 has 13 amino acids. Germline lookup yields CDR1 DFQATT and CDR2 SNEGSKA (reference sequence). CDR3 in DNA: TGCAGCGCAAACCCGGTGAGGTCCTACGAGCAGTACTTC. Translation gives CSANPVRSYEQYF.

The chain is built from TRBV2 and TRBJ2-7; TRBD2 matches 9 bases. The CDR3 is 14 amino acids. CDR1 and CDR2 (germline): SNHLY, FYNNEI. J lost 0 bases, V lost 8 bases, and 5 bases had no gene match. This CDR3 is CASWVSGSSYEQYF. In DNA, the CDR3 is TGTGCCAGCTGGGTTAGCGGGAGCTCCTACGAGCAGTACTTC.

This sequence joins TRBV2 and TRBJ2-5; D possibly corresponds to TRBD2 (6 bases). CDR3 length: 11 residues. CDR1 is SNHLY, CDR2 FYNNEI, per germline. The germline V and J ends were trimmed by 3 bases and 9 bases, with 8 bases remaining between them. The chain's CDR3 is CASSDREAQYF. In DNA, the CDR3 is TGTGCCAGCAGTGACAGGGAGGCCCAGTACTTC.

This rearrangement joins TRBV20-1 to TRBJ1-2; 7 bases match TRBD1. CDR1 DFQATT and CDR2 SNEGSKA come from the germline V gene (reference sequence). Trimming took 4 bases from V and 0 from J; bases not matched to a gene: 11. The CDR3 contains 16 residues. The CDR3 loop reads CSATSDRMDPNYGYTF. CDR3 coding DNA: TGCAGTGCTACCTCGGACAGGATGGACCCTAACTATGGCTACACCTTC.

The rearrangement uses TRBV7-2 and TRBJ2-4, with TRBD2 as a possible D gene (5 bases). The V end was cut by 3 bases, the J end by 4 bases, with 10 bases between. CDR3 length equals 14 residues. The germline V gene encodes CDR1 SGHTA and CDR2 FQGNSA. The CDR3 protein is CASSLGTRKNIQYF. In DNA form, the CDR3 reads TGTGCCAGCAGCTTGGGAACTAGGAAAAACATTCAGTACTTC.

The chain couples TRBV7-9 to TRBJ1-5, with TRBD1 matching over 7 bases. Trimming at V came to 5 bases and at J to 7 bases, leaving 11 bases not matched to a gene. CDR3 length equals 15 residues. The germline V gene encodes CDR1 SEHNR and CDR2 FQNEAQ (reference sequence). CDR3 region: CASSPTGQAGQPQHF. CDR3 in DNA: TGTGCCAGCAGCCCGACCGGACAGGCGGGGCAGCCCCAGCATTTT.

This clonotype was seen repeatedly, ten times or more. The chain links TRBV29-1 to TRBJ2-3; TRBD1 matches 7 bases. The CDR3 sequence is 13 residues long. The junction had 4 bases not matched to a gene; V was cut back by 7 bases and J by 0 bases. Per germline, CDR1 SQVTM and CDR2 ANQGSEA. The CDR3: CSASQGSTDTQYF. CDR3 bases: TGCAGCGCTTCACAGGGGAGCACAGATACGCAGTATTTT.

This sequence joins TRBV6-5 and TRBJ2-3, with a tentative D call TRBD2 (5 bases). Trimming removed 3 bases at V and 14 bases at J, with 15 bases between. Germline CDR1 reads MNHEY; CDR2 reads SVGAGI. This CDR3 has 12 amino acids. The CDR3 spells CASSYGPQRLYF. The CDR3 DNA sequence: TGTGCCAGCAGTTATGGCCCCCAGCGGTTGTATTTT.

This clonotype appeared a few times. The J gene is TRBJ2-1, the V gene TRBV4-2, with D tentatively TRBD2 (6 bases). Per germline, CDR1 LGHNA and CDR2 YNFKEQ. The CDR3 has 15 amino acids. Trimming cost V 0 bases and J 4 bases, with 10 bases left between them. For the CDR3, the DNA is TGTGCCAGCAGCCAAGAGGTAGCGGAGTACAATGAGCAGTTCTTC. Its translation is CASSQEVAEYNEQFF.

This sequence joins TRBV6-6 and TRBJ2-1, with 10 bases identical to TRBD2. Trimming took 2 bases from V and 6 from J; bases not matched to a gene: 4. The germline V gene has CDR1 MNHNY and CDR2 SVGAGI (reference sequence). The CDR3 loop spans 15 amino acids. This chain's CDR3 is CASSYVSGGSNEQFF. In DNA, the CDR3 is TGTGCCAGCAGTTACGTTAGCGGGGGGAGCAATGAGCAGTTCTTC.

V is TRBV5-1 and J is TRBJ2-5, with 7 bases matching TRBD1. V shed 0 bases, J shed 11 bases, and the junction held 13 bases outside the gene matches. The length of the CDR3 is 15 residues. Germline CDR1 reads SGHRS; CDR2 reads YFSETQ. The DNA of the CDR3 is TGCGCCAGCAGCTTGGCCGGGACAGAGTACAATGAGCAGTACTTC. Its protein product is CASSLAGTEYNEQYF.